The clone carrying this T cell receptor beta chain was seen just once. The antigen remains undetermined. The sample originates from a study of T cell responses to AZD1222 COVID-19 vaccine. Per the germline V gene, CDR1 is MNHEY and CDR2 is SVGEGT. Losses at the gene ends were 5 bases for V and 0 bases for J; bases not matched to a gene: 7. The CDR3 covers 18 residues. Measured with immunoSEQ multiplex PCR; TCRdb has only the in-frame clones, and not every one. The sample records roughly 190,000 clones, approximately 95% being singletons. Regarding the study as a whole: Only after the peak T cell response were repertoires sampled. In the spike-specific TCR repertoire, nearly half reportedly target unmutated variant regions. It should be noted that donors were predominantly white British and more often female, and clonal diversity was possibly underestimated. Distributed over spike, vaccine-associated CD4 TCRs predominated at 160-218 and 743-854.

Sequenced material: peripheral blood, taken on day 0 of AZD1222 vaccination. This TCR derives from an adult in good health. The rearrangement uses TRBV6-2 or TRBV6-3 and TRBJ2-2, with 12 bases identical to TRBD2. This chain's CDR3 is CASSRLAGGSANTGELFF. In DNA form, the CDR3 reads TGTGCCAGCAGTAGGCTAGCGGGGGGGTCCGCGAACACCGGGGAGCTGTTTTTT.